Here is one T cell receptor beta chain with its context. Its antigen is currently unknown. The data stem from a study of cytomegalovirus exposure and HLA in healthy donors. Overall study context: A prior study identified approximately 120 million unique TCR beta sequences from about 180 million T cells. Overall study results and limits: Later analysis placed DRB1 highest and HLA-C lowest in TCR association rates, which differed by HLA locus.

Nominally healthy donors provided the samples, though records likely missed some immune exposures. J lost 1 base, V lost 3 bases, and 7 bases had no gene match. The germline V gene encodes CDR1 SGDLS and CDR2 YYNGEE. The CDR3 is 18 residues long. Both 60 Vbeta primers and 13 Jbeta primers went into the PCR. Profiled with immunoSEQ multiplex PCR; TCRdb holds only in-frame clones, not every one. The sample lists approximately 200,000 clones; about 74% were seen once. This rearrangement joins TRBV9 to TRBJ2-5, with 15 nucleotides matching TRBD2. Sequenced input: PBMCs. This receptor was identified in a man aged 40-49 years in good health and CMV-seronegative. For the CDR3, the DNA is TGTGCCAGCAGCGCCCCAGGGACTAGCGGGGGGCTCCAAGAGACCCAGTACTTC. It translates to CASSAPGTSGGLQETQYF.